The T cell receptor beta chain under discussion was sequenced for a study of cytomegalovirus exposure and HLA in healthy donors. Study-wide points: A missense variant in DCLRE1C was later tied to TCR beta V- and J-gene trimming. What was likely a sequencing artifact was a cluster of highly shared sequence variants. Later on, an analysis found that several of the most significant clusters appeared to be linked to common viral pathogens, which included parvovirus B19.

Remarks on this clone: Its target is not known.

Primers for the PCR totalled 60 Vbeta and 13 Jbeta. The method was immunoSEQ multiplex PCR; TCRdb's version includes in-frame clones alone and lacks a portion of them. The table includes 90,000 to 100,000 clones, 82% detected once. CDR3 length: 14 amino acids. Germline CDR1 and CDR2: SGHRS and YFSETQ. The V end lost 2 bases, the J end lost 6 bases, and 14 bases lay between the germline ends. The sequence was collected from a man in his fifties in good health and CMV-seronegative. This chain links TRBV5-1 with TRBJ1-1, with D tentatively TRBD1 (5 bases). The sequencing sample was made of PBMCs. The CDR3 here is CASSLEGAGSEAFF. CDR3 bases: TGCGCCAGCAGCTTAGAAGGGGCTGGGTCTGAAGCTTTCTTT.